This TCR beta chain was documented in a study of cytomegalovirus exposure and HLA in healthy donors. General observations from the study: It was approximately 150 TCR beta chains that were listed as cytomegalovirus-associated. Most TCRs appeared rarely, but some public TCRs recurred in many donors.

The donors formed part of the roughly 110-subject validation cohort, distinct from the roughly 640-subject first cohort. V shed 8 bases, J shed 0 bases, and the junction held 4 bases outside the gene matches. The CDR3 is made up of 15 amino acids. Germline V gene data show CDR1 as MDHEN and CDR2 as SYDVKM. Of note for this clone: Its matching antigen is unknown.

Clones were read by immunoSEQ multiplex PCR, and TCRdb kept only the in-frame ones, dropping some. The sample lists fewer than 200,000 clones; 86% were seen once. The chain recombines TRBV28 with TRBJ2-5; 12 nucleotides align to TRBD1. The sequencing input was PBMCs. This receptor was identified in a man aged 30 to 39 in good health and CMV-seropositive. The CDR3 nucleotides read TGTGCCAGCCGGGACAGGGGGCTTTACCAAGAGACCCAGTACTTC. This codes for CASRDRGLYQETQYF.